A selection of T cell receptor beta chains follows, all from one sample in a study of Graves' ophthalmopathy and Graves' hyperthyroidism. TCRdb independently ran MiXCR on the multiplex PCR reads; one entry per CDR3 protein. The table lists 200,000 to 300,000 distinct CDR3 sequences, 45% of them singletons. Sequencing input: peripheral blood. These receptors originate from an adult man with Graves' ophthalmopathy. The CDR3 runs from the conserved cysteine through the conserved F or W. The D gene is left open where the match is weak. A row's size may be missing; if present it is once, few, many or a size class.

d_call	clone_size	v_call	j_call	cdr3_aa	cdr3_nt
.	.	TRBV2	TRBJ2-7	CASSAGHVYEQYF	TGTGCCAGCAGTGCCGGGCACGTCTACGAGCAGTACTTC
.	few	TRBV20-1	TRBJ2-7	CSARGTPVQKYEQYF	TGCAGTGCTAGAGGTACTCCGGTACAGAAGTACGAGCAGTACTTC
.	.	TRBV2	TRBJ1-4	CASSEALAGEGYNEKLFF	TGTGCCAGCAGTGAAGCGCTAGCGGGAGAGGGATACAATGAAAAACTGTTTTTT
TRBD1	.	TRBV29-1	TRBJ2-2	CSVTGQGNTGELFF	TGCAGCGTAACCGGACAGGGGAACACCGGGGAGCTGTTTTTT
.	.	TRBV7-2	TRBJ2-7	CASSERTVVYEQYF	TGTGCCAGCAGCGAGAGGACAGTAGTCTACGAGCAGTACTTC
.	.	TRBV5-1	TRBJ2-7	CASSLEEAYEQYF	TGCGCCAGCAGCTTGGAGGAAGCCTACGAGCAGTACTTC
TRBD2	.	TRBV28	TRBJ2-7	CASVAGVLYEQYF	TGTGCCAGTGTAGCGGGAGTTCTCTACGAGCAGTACTTC
TRBD2	once	TRBV5-1	TRBJ2-7	CASSLGLAGGLYYEQYF	TGCGCCAGCAGCCTGGGACTAGCGGGAGGGCTCTACTACGAGCAGTACTTC
.	.	TRBV29-1	TRBJ1-1	CSVEGQDPNTEAFF	TGCAGCGTTGAAGGGCAGGACCCGAACACTGAAGCTTTCTTT
TRBD2	.	TRBV19	TRBJ2-7	CASSFGTNSYEQYF	TGTGCCAGTAGTTTCGGGACTAACTCCTACGAGCAGTACTTC
.	.	TRBV12-5	TRBJ1-1	CASGLALMSEAFF	TGTGCTAGTGGTTTGGCTTTAATGAGTGAAGCTTTCTTT
TRBD1	many	TRBV10-3	TRBJ1-1	CAISEGTGEAFF	TGTGCCATCAGTGAGGGGACAGGGGAAGCTTTCTTT
.	few	TRBV9	TRBJ2-7	CASSVGDNSYEQYF	TGTGCCAGCAGCGTTGGGGACAACTCCTACGAGCAGTACTTC
.	many	TRBV2	TRBJ2-5	CASKVETQYF	TGTGCCAGCAAGGTGGAGACCCAGTACTTC
TRBD1	few	TRBV7-3	TRBJ1-3	CAISELTGGSGNTIYF	TGTGCCATCAGTGAGCTTACAGGGGGCAGTGGAAACACCATATATTTT
.	once	TRBV19	TRBJ1-4	CASKKGMEDEKLFF	TGTGCCAGTAAAAAGGGGATGGAGGATGAAAAACTGTTTTTT
TRBD1	.	TRBV5-8	TRBJ1-5	CASSLVDRGLLQPQHF	TGTGCCAGCAGCTTGGTGGACAGGGGGTTGCTTCAGCCCCAGCATTTT
TRBD1	many	TRBV29-1	TRBJ1-1	CSVGQPNTEAFF	TGCAGCGTGGGACAGCCGAACACTGAAGCTTTCTTT
.	.	TRBV9	TRBJ2-5	CASSVGSGPVETQYF	TGTGCCAGCAGCGTAGGGTCAGGCCCAGTGGAGACCCAGTACTTC
.	.	TRBV10-3	TRBJ1-4	CAISGTESGNEKLFF	TGTGCCATCAGTGGAACAGAAAGCGGTAATGAAAAACTGTTTTTT
.	few	TRBV9	TRBJ2-6	CASSVAHGANVLTF	TGTGCCAGCAGCGTGGCGCACGGGGCCAACGTCCTGACTTTC
.	.	TRBV19	TRBJ2-7	CASSIAVSYEQYF	TGTGCCAGTAGTATAGCCGTCAGCTACGAGCAGTACTTC
.	.	TRBV20-1	TRBJ1-4	CSARPTGSNEKLFF	TGCAGTGCTAGGCCAACAGGGTCTAATGAAAAACTGTTTTTT